Below, one T cell receptor (beta chain) is given with its context. This sample is drawn from a study of cytomegalovirus exposure and HLA in healthy donors. The PCR employed 60 Vbeta primers together with 13 Jbeta primers. Data came from immunoSEQ multiplex PCR; TCRdb stores just in-frame clones and leaves some out. The table includes about 110,000 clones, about three quarters detected once. CDR1 is SGHTA, CDR2 FQGNSA, per germline. V gave up 3 bases and J gave up 5 bases; unmatched junction bases: 13. The CDR3 length is 17 residues. The chain links TRBV7-2 to TRBJ2-1; 7 bases fit TRBD2. The source material was PBMCs. The TCR sequence derives from a female donor in good health and CMV-seropositive. In nucleotides, the CDR3 is TGTGCCAGCAGCTTGGCCTTATTAGCGGGTCCTGACAATGAGCAGTTCTTC. It yields the protein CASSLALLAGPDNEQFF.